This entry features one T cell receptor (beta chain) sequence. The sample comes from a study of blood T cell repertoires in COVID-19. Overall study: From the United States, Italy and Spain came samples of acute and convalescent COVID-19. PBMCs, B-cell-depleted T cells, or T cells provided the cDNA or gDNA that made up the material.

Per the original methods: Counts of nucleated cells, estimated from reference gene primer amplification, were obtained. The method was immunoSEQ multiplex PCR; TCRdb's version includes in-frame clones alone and lacks a portion of them. The V and J calls and clone size come from that table; D and trimming were worked out from the DNA. This table has approximately 350,000 clones, around 90% appearing once. Germline CDR1 reads SGHTA; CDR2 reads FQGNSA. The junction had 10 bases not matched to a gene; V was cut back by 2 bases and J by 6 bases. This CDR3 is 17 amino acids long. The chain couples TRBV7-2 to TRBJ2-1, with TRBD1 matching 10 bases. What was sequenced was peripheral blood. The source is a woman aged 18-29 years who had recovered from COVID-19. CDR3 DNA: TGTGCCAGCAGCTTACTCCAGGGGACAGGGGCTCGCAATGAGCAGTTCTTC. Protein sequence: CASSLLQGTGARNEQFF.